This entry lists 9 T cell receptor beta chains sequenced from one sample in a study of OX40 agonist ivuxolimab in advanced cancers. Produced via immunoSEQ multiplex PCR; TCRdb's table is partial and in-frame only. Of roughly 70,000 clones listed, 75% to 90% are singletons. Specimen: CD4+ or CD8+ T cells sorted from blood, collected in a trial of the OX40 agonist ivuxolimab. All receptors come from an adult with an advanced solid tumor such as melanoma, head and neck, liver or kidney cancer.

The rearrangement uses TRBV15 and TRBJ2-3, with unresolved D. CDR3 size: 15 residues. Trimming shortened V by 0 bases and J by 1 base, and 8 bases separated the two germline ends. In germline, CDR1 is LNHNV, CDR2 YYDKDF (reference sequence). CDR3 sequence reads: CATSRDLARTDTQYF. CDR3 bases: TGTGCCACCAGCAGAGATTTAGCCCGCACAGATACGCAGTATTTT.

The V call is TRBV6-1, the J call TRBJ2-7, with D unresolved. The CDR3 has 12 residues. Per germline, CDR1 MNHNS and CDR2 SASEGT. This chain's CDR3 is CASGPGRYEQHV. DNA of the CDR3: TGTGCCAGCGGGCCGGGTAGGTACGAGCAGCACGTC.

The rearrangement joins TRBV5-1 to TRBJ2-5; 9 nucleotides line up with TRBD2. The V gene end was trimmed by 2 bases and the J gene end by 2 bases; junction bases not matched to a gene: 4. Germline lookup yields CDR1 SGHRS and CDR2 YFSETQ. This CDR3 spans 15 amino acids. The CDR3 loop is CASSFDAGGQETQYF. As DNA, the CDR3 is TGCGCCAGCAGCTTTGATGCGGGAGGGCAAGAGACCCAGTACTTC.

The rearrangement joins TRBV11-2 to TRBJ1-1, with 8 positions matching TRBD1. The CDR3 contains 12 residues. From germline, CDR1 is SGHAT and CDR2 FQNNGV. V lost 8 bases and J lost 8; bases outside the gene matches: 7. DNA of the CDR3: TGTGCCAGCGGGCAGGGGGCCGTCGAAGCTTTCTTT. This encodes CASGQGAVEAFF. Filled out from reference TRBV11-2 and TRBJ1-1, the complete variable domain reads EAGVAQSPRYKIIEKRQSVAFWCNPISGHATLYWYQQILGQGPKLLIQFQNNGVVDDSQLPKDRFSAERLKGVDSTLKIQPAKLEDSAVYLCASGQGAVEAFFGQGTRLTVV.

The chain employs TRBV9 and TRBJ1-1; the match to TRBD1 covers 7 bases. V lost 2 bases and J lost 10; bases outside the gene matches: 11. The CDR3 contains 14 residues. From germline, CDR1 is SGDLS and CDR2 YYNGEE. The CDR3 sequence is CASSVYRGGLGAFF. For the CDR3, the DNA is TGTGCCAGCAGCGTGTACAGGGGTGGTTTAGGAGCTTTCTTT.

V and J are TRBV2 and TRBJ2-7; 7 bases match TRBD1. Germline V gene data show CDR1 as SNHLY and CDR2 as FYNNEI. The CDR3 extends over 12 amino acids. J gave up 3 bases and V 7 bases, and 3 bases lay outside the gene matches. The CDR3 loop reads CASNRGLYEQYF. The CDR3 coding sequence is TGTGCCAGCAATAGGGGGCTCTACGAGCAGTACTTC.

This clone came up once. This chain uses TRBV6-5 with TRBJ1-5; 8 nucleotides agree with TRBD1. This CDR3 comprises 13 residues. J gave up 8 bases and V 6 bases, and 6 bases lay outside the gene matches. Germline V lookup: CDR1 MNHEY, CDR2 SVGAGI. The CDR3 DNA follows: TGTGCCAGCAGCCTGACAGGGGTAAAGCCCCAGCATTTT. Encoded protein: CASSLTGVKPQHF.

The chain combines TRBV6-6 with TRBJ2-3; possibly TRBD2 for D (6 bases). V was shortened by 2 bases and J by 1 base, with 10 bases between the two germline ends. The CDR3 has 15 residues. The germline V gene encodes CDR1 MNHNY and CDR2 SVGAGI (reference sequence). CDR3 bases: TGTGCCAGCAGTTACATGGGGGGAGGCACAGATACGCAGTATTTT. Translating it yields CASSYMGGGTDTQYF.

The chain joins TRBV18 to TRBJ1-6; D gene unclear. Germline CDR1 reads KGHSH; CDR2 reads LQKENI. The CDR3 covers 16 residues. V gave up 5 bases and J gave up 8 bases, with 19 bases separating them. The CDR3 coding sequence is TGTGCCAGCTCAACCGACACCCGGAGGAGCGATTCACCCCTCCACTTT. Translated, it gives CASSTDTRRSDSPLHF.